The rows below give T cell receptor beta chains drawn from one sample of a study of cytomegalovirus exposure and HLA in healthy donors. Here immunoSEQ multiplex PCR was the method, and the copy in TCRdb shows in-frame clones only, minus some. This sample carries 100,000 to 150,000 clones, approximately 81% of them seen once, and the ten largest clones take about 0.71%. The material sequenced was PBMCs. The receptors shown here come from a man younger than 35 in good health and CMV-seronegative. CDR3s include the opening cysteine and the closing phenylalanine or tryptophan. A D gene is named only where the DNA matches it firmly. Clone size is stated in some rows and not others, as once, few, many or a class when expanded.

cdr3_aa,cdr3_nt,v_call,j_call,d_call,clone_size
CASSQDFRGLAKETQYF,TGCGCCAGCAGCCAAGACTTTCGGGGACTAGCGAAAGAGACCCAGTACTTC,TRBV4-3,TRBJ2-5,TRBD2,.
CASSQAAGMNTEAFF,TGCGCCAGCAGCCAAGCGGCAGGAATGAACACTGAAGCTTTCTTT,TRBV4-3,TRBJ1-1,.,.
CASSQPTGGSTEAFF,TGTGCCAGCAGTCAGCCGACAGGGGGAAGCACTGAAGCTTTCTTT,TRBV6-6,TRBJ1-1,TRBD1,few
CASTERSEQFF,TGTGCCAGCACCGAACGGTCAGAGCAGTTCTTC,TRBV6-1,TRBJ2-1,.,.
CASSLATGIHEQYF,TGTGCCAGCAGCTTGGCGACAGGGATACACGAGCAGTACTTC,TRBV5-8,TRBJ2-7,TRBD1,.
CASSQQVTSRGVYGYTF,TGCGCCAGCAGCCAACAAGTAACTAGCAGGGGGGTATATGGCTACACCTTC,TRBV4-3,TRBJ1-2,TRBD1,.
CASSTRDRGTEAFF,TGCGCCAGCAGCACCCGGGACAGGGGAACTGAAGCTTTCTTT,TRBV5-1,TRBJ1-1,TRBD1,.
CASSEWRAADTQYF,TGTGCCAGCAGTGAATGGCGAGCGGCAGATACGCAGTATTTT,TRBV25-1,TRBJ2-3,.,.
CASRSNLNTGELFF,TGCGCCAGCAGATCCAATCTAAACACCGGGGAGCTGTTTTTT,TRBV5-1,TRBJ2-2,.,.
CASSSPRDREPGANVLTF,TGTGCCAGCAGTTCCCCCCGGGACAGGGAACCTGGGGCCAACGTCCTGACTTTC,TRBV27,TRBJ2-6,TRBD1,.
CASRGQGADTEAFF,TGTGCCAGCAGAGGACAGGGGGCGGACACTGAAGCTTTCTTT,TRBV6-1,TRBJ1-1,TRBD1,few
CASSVLGSGGSSEQYF,TGTGCCAGCAGCGTCCTAGGTTCAGGAGGGTCGAGCGAGCAGTACTTC,TRBV9,TRBJ2-7,.,.
CASSQEFAGKYGYTF,TGCGCCAGCAGCCAAGAATTCGCAGGAAAGTATGGCTACACCTTC,TRBV4-3,TRBJ1-2,.,.
CASSSVGAASYTF,TGTGCCAGCAGTTCCGTGGGGGCCGCGAGCTACACCTTC,TRBV6-4,TRBJ1-2,.,.
CASSSRDRRVTF,TGTGCCAGCAGCTCGAGGGACAGGCGGGTTACCTTC,TRBV5-6,TRBJ1-2,TRBD1,.
CAISEGQGAGEQYF,TGTGCCATTAGCGAGGGGCAGGGGGCGGGGGAGCAGTACTTC,TRBV28,TRBJ2-7,TRBD1,.
CASSHRAMNTEAFF,TGTGCCAGCAGTCACAGGGCTATGAACACTGAAGCTTTCTTT,TRBV25-1,TRBJ1-1,.,.
CASSTGQNTEAFF,TGTGCCAGTAGCACAGGGCAGAACACTGAAGCTTTCTTT,TRBV19,TRBJ1-1,.,.
CASSYSTSGGTYEQYF,TGTGCCAGCAGTTACTCGACTAGCGGGGGGACCTACGAGCAGTACTTC,TRBV6-5,TRBJ2-7,TRBD2,.
CASKSSFQGTKSPLHF,TGTGCCAGCAAAAGTTCGTTCCAGGGTACTAAGTCACCCCTCCACTTT,TRBV21-1,TRBJ1-6,.,.
CASGRGQVNTEAFF,TGTGCCAGCGGCAGGGGGCAAGTCAACACTGAAGCTTTCTTT,TRBV5-8,TRBJ1-1,TRBD1,.
CASSLGRGYTGELFF,TGTGCCAGCAGCTTGGGGCGGGGTTACACCGGGGAGCTGTTTTTT,TRBV7-9,TRBJ2-2,.,.
CASSADRGPLAFF,TGTGCCAGCAGCGCAGACAGGGGGCCTTTGGCTTTCTTT,TRBV7-2,TRBJ1-1,TRBD1,.
CASSLGPLEGNEQFF,TGCGCCAGCAGCTTGGGCCCTCTGGAGGGGAATGAGCAGTTCTTC,TRBV5-1,TRBJ2-1,.,.
CASRAAGGLQPQHF,TGTGCCAGCAGAGCGGCAGGGGGTCTTCAGCCCCAGCATTTT,TRBV6-5,TRBJ1-5,TRBD1,.
CASRAGQGENIQYF,TGTGCCAGCAGAGCGGGACAGGGCGAAAACATTCAGTACTTC,TRBV6-1,TRBJ2-4,TRBD1,.
CASSAPITGENTGELFF,TGTGCCAGCAGCGCACCCATCACGGGAGAAAACACCGGGGAGCTGTTTTTT,TRBV9,TRBJ2-2,.,.
CASSATSGGAGEQFF,TGTGCCAGCAGCGCTACTAGCGGGGGGGCAGGTGAGCAGTTCTTC,TRBV9,TRBJ2-1,TRBD2,.
CASSSGLTPQYF,TGTGCCAGCAGTTCAGGACTGACGCCGCAGTACTTC,TRBV28,TRBJ2-7,.,once
CASMRGDHLADTQYF,TGTGCCAGCATGCGCGGGGACCACCTCGCAGATACGCAGTATTTT,TRBV28,TRBJ2-3,.,.
CASSVTGNSNQPQHF,TGTGCCAGCAGCGTTACAGGGAATAGCAATCAGCCCCAGCATTTT,TRBV5-5,TRBJ1-5,.,.
CASSLEADSPLHF,TGCGCCAGCAGCTTGGAGGCGGATTCACCCCTCCACTTT,TRBV5-1,TRBJ1-6,.,.
CASTPGLISGNTIYF,TGTGCCAGTACGCCAGGCCTCATCTCTGGAAACACCATATATTTT,TRBV19,TRBJ1-3,.,.
CASSPTQKTYEQYF,TGTGCCAGCAGTCCAACCCAGAAAACCTACGAGCAGTACTTC,TRBV27,TRBJ2-7,.,.
CAWSVLVQETQYF,TGTGCCTGGAGTGTTCTAGTACAAGAGACCCAGTACTTC,TRBV30,TRBJ2-5,.,.
CASSDRVGEQYF,TGTGCCAGCAGTGACAGGGTCGGCGAGCAGTACTTC,TRBV28,TRBJ2-7,TRBD1,.
CASSLGRNTEAFF,TGTGCCAGCAGCTTAGGTCGGAACACTGAAGCTTTCTTT,TRBV9,TRBJ1-1,.,.
CASSHASGLASAGELFF,TGTGCCAGCAGCCACGCATCGGGACTAGCATCCGCCGGGGAGCTGTTTTTT,TRBV4-2,TRBJ2-2,TRBD2,.
CASSLKGTANTEAFF,TGTGCCAGCAGCTTGAAAGGGACAGCGAACACTGAAGCTTTCTTT,TRBV5-6,TRBJ1-1,TRBD1,.
CASSQDSGTGELFF,TGTGCCAGCAGCCAAGATTCAGGCACCGGGGAGCTGTTTTTT,TRBV4-2,TRBJ2-2,.,.
CASSATGGVNYGYTF,TGTGCCAGCAGTGCCACGGGGGGGGTCAACTATGGCTACACCTTC,TRBV27,TRBJ1-2,.,.
CAWSVGLTGAYEQYF,TGTGCCTGGAGTGTAGGGTTGACAGGGGCCTACGAGCAGTACTTC,TRBV30,TRBJ2-7,TRBD1,few
CASRQKNTGELFF,TGCGCCAGCAGGCAGAAAAACACCGGGGAGCTGTTTTTT,TRBV10-1,TRBJ2-2,.,.
CASSVGTSGGHYEQYF,TGTGCCAGCAGCGTCGGGACTAGCGGGGGGCATTACGAGCAGTACTTC,TRBV9,TRBJ2-7,TRBD2,.
CASSTTGYQPQHF,TGTGCCAGTAGCACGACAGGGTATCAGCCCCAGCATTTT,TRBV19,TRBJ1-5,TRBD1,.
CASSWGQGGYTF,TGTGCCAGCAGCTGGGGGCAAGGGGGCTACACCTTC,TRBV5-6,TRBJ1-2,.,.
CASSVAPGNTEAFF,TGTGCCAGCAGCGTAGCTCCGGGGAACACTGAAGCTTTCTTT,TRBV9,TRBJ1-1,.,.
CASSLGTWTDTQYF,TGTGCCAGCAGCTTGGGGACTTGGACAGATACGCAGTATTTT,TRBV11-2,TRBJ2-3,.,.